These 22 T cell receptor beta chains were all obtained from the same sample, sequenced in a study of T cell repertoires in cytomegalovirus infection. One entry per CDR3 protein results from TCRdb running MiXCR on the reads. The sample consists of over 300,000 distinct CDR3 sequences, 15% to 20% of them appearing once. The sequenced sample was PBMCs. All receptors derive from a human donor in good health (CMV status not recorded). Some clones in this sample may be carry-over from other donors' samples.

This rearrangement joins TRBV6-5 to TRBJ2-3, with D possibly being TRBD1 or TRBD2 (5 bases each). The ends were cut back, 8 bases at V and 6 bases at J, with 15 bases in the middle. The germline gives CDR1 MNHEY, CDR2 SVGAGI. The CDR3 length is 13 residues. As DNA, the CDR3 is TGTGCCAGCTCACGATTGGGGGTTGATACGCAGTATTTT. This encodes CASSRLGVDTQYF.

In nucleotides, the CDR3 is TGTGCCAGCAGTGTACAGGGTTTGGTTAATTCACCCCTCCACTTT. Protein sequence: CASSVQGLVNSPLHF. The chain combines TRBV2 with TRBJ1-6; D possibly corresponds to TRBD1 (6 bases). CDR3 length: 15 residues. Trimming removed 4 bases at V and 6 bases at J, with 13 bases between. Germline assignment: CDR1 SNHLY and CDR2 FYNNEI.

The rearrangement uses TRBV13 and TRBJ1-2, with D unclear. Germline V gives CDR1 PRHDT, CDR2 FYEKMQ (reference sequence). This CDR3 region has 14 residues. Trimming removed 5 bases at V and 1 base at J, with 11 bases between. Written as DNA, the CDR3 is TGTGCCAGCAGCCTCGTTTCCCGTAACTATGGCTACACCTTC. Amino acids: CASSLVSRNYGYTF.

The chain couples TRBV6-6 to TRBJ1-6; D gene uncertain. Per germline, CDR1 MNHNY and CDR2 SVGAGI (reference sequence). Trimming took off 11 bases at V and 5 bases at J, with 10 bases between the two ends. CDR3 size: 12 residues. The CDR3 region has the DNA TGTGCCGGGCGAGTAGATAATTCACCCCTCCACTTT. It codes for CAGRVDNSPLHF.

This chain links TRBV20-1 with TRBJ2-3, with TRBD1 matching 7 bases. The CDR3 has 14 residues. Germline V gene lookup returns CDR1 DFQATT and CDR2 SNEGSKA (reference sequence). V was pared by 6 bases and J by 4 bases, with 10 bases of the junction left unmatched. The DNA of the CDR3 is TGCAGTGCGCATAAGACAGGGCGGGCAGATACGCAGTATTTT. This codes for CSAHKTGRADTQYF.

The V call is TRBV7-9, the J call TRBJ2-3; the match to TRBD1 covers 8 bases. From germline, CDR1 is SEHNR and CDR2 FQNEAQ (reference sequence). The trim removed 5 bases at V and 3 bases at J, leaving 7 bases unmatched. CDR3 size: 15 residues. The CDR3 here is CASSTRQGMTDTQYF. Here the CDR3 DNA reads TGTGCCAGCAGCACCCGACAGGGGATGACAGATACGCAGTATTTT.

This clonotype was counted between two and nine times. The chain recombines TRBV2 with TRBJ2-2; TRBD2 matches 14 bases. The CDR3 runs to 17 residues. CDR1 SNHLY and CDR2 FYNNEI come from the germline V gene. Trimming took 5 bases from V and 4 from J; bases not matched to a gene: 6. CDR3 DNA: TGTGCCAGCAGTCCAGGGACTAGCGGGAGAGGCACCGGGGAGCTGTTTTTT. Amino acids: CASSPGTSGRGTGELFF. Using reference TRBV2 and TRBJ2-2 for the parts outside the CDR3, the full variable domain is EPEVTQTPSHQVTQMGQEVILRCVPISNHLYFYWYRQILGQKVEFLVSFYNNEISEKSEIFDDQFSVERPDGSNFTLKIRSTKLEDSAMYFCASSPGTSGRGTGELFFGEGSRLTVL.

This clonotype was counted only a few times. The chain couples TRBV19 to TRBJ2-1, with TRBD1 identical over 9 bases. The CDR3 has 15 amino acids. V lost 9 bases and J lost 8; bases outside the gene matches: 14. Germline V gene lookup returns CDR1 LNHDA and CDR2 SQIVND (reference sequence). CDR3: CASRSPGQGIYEQFF. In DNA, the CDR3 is TGTGCCAGCCGTTCCCCGGGACAGGGTATCTATGAGCAGTTCTTC.

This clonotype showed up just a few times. The CDR3 DNA follows: TGCGCCAGCAGCCCCCGAACGGGTGGGGAGTACAATGAGCAGTTCTTC. Protein sequence: CASSPRTGGEYNEQFF. J is TRBJ2-1 and V is TRBV4-1, with TRBD2 as a possible D gene (5 bases). CDR3 length: 16 amino acids. The germline V gene has CDR1 MGHRA and CDR2 YSYEKL. V dropped 4 bases and J dropped 4 bases, with 17 bases sitting between them.

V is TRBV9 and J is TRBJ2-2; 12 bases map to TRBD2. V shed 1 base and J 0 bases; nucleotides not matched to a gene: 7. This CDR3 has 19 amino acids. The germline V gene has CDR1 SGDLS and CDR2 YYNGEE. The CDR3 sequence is CASSVSTSGGPTNTGELFF. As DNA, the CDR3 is TGTGCCAGCAGCGTATCCACTAGCGGGGGGCCAACGAACACCGGGGAGCTGTTTTTT.

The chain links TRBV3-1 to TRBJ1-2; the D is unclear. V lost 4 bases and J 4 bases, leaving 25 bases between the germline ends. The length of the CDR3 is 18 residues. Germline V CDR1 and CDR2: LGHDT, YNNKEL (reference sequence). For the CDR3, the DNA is TGTGCCAGCAGCCCTCGCGTGGGCAGGCTTAGAGCCAGCTATGGCTACACCTTC. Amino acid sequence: CASSPRVGRLRASYGYTF.

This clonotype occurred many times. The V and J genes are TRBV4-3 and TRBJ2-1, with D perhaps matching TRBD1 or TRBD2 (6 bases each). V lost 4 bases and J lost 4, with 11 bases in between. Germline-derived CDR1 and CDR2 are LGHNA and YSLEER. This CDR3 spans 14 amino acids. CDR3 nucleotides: TGCGCCAGCAGCCCGGGGGCAACATACAATGAGCAGTTCTTC. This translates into CASSPGATYNEQFF.

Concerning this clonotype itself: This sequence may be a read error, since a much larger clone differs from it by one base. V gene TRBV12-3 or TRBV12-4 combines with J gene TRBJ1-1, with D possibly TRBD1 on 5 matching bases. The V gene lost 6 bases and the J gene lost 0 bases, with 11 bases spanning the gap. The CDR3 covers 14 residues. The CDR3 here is CASSWGGLNTEAFF. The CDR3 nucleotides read TGTGCCAGCAGCTGGGGCGGTTTGAACACTGAAGCTTTCTTT.

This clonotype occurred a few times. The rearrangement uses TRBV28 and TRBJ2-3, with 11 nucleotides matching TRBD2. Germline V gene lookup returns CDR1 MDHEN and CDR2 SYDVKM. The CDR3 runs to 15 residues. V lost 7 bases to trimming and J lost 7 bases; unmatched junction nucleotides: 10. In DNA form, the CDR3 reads TGTGCCAGCATAGGTTCCGGGACTAGCGGAAATACGCAGTATTTT. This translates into CASIGSGTSGNTQYF. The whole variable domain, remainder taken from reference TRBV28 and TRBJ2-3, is DVKVTQSSRYLVKRTGEKVFLECVQDMDHENMFWYRQDPGLGLRLIYFSYDVKMKEKGDIPEGYSVSREKKERFSLILESASTNQTSMYLCASIGSGTSGNTQYFGPGTRLTVL.

The chain's CDR3 is CASSMGQKSFNQPQHF. CDR3 sequence (DNA): TGTGCCAGTAGTATGGGCCAGAAGTCTTTTAATCAGCCCCAGCATTTT. The V call is TRBV19, the J call TRBJ1-5; D gene ambiguous. Germline V gene sequence: CDR1 LNHDA, CDR2 SQIVND (reference sequence). There are 16 residues in the CDR3. Deletions cut 3 bases from V and 4 bases from J, with 16 bases between.

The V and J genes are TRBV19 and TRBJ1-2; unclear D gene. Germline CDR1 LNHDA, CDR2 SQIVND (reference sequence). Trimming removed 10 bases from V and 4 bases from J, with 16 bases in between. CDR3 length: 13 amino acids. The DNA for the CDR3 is TGTGCCACCACAAACGAGGGTTCCTATGGCTACACCTTC. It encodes CATTNEGSYGYTF.

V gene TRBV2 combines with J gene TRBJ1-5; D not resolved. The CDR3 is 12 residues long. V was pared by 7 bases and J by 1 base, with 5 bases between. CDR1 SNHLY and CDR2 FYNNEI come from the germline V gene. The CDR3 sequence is CASMGSNQPQHF. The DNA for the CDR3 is TGTGCCAGCATGGGAAGCAATCAGCCCCAGCATTTT.

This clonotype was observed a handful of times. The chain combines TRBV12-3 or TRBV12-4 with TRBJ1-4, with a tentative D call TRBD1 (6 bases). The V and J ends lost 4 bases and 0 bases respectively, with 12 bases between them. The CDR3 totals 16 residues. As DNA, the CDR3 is TGTGCCAGCAGTTCCGGACAGAGCGCAACTAATGAAAAACTGTTTTTT. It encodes CASSSGQSATNEKLFF.

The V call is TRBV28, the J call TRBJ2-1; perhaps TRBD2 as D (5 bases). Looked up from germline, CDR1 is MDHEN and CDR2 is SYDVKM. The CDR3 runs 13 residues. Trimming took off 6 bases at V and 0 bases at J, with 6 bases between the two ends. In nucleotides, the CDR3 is TGTGCCAGCAGGGGGAGCTCCTACAATGAGCAGTTCTTC. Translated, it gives CASRGSSYNEQFF.

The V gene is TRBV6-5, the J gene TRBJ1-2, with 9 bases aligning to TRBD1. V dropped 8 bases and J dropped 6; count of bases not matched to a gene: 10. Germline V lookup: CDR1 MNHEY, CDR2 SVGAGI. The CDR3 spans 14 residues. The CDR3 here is CASRRIDRGDGYTF. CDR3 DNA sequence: TGTGCCAGCCGACGGATAGACAGGGGGGATGGCTACACCTTC.

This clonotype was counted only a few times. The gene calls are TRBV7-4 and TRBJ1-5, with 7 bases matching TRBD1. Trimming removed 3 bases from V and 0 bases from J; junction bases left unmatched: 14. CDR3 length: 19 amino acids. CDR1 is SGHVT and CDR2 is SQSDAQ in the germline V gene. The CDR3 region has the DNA TGTGCCAGCAGCTTCGTTAGACAGGGTACAGGGTATAGCAATCAGCCCCAGCATTTT. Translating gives CASSFVRQGTGYSNQPQHF.

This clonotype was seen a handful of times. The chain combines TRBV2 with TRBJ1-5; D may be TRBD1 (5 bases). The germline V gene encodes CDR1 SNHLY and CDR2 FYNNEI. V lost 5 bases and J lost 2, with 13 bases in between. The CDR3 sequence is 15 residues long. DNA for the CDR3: TGTGCCAGCAGTAAAGGGGAGGTGGGCAATCAGCCCCAGCATTTT. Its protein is CASSKGEVGNQPQHF.